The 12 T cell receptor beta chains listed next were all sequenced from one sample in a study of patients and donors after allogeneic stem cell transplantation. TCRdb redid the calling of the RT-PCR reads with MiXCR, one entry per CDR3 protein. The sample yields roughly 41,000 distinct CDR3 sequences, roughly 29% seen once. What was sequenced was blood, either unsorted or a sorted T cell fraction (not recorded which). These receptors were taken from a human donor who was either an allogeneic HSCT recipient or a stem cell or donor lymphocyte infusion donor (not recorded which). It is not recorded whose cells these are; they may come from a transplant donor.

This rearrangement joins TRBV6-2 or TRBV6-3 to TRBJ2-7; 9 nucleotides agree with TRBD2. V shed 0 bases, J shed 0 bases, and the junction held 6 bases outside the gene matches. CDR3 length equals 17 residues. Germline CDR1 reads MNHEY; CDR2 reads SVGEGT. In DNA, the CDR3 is TGTGCCAGCAGTTACTCAAGGAGTAGCGGGAGCTCCTACGAGCAGTACTTC. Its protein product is CASSYSRSSGSSYEQYF.

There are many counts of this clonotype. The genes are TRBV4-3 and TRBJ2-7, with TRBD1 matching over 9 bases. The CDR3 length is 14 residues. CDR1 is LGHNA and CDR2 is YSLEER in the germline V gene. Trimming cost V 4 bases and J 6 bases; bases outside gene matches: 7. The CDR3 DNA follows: TGCGCCAGCAGCCCCCGGGACAGGGTAGTCGAGCAGTACTTC. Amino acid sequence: CASSPRDRVVEQYF.

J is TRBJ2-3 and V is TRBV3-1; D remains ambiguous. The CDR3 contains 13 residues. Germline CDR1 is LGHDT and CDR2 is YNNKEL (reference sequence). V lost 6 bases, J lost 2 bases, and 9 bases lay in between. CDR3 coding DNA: TGTGCCAGCAGGAAGGGCACCACAGATACGCAGTATTTT. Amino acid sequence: CASRKGTTDTQYF.

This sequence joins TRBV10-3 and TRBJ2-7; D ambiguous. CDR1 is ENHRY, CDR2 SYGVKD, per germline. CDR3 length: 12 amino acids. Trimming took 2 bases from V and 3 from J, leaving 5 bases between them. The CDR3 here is CAISEGGYEQYF. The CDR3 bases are TGTGCCATCAGTGAGGGCGGCTACGAGCAGTACTTC.

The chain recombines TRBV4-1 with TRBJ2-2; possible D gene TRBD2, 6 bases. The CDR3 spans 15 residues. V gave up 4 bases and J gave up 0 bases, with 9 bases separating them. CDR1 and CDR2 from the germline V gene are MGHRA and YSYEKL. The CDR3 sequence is CASSPERANTGELFF. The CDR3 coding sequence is TGCGCCAGCAGCCCCGAGCGGGCGAACACCGGGGAGCTGTTTTTT.

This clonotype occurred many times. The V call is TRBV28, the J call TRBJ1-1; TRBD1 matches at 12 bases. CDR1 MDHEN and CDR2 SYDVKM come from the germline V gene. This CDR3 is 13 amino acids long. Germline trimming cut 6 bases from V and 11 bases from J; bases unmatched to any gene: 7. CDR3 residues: CASRQPGQGAAFF. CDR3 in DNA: TGTGCCAGCAGACAACCGGGACAGGGGGCGGCTTTCTTT.

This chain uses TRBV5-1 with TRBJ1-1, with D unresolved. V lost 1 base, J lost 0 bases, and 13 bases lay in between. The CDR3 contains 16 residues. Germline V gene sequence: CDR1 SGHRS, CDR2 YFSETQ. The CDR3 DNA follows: TGCGCCAGCAGCTTGTCCTACAGCCGAATGAACACTGAAGCTTTCTTT. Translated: CASSLSYSRMNTEAFF.

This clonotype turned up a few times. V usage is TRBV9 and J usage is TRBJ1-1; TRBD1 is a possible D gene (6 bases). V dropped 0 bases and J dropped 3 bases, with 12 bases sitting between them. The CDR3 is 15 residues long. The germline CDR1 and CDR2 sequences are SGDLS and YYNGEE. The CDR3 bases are TGTGCCAGCAGCGTAGTTAGGGGGAAGGACACTGAAGCTTTCTTT. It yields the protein CASSVVRGKDTEAFF.

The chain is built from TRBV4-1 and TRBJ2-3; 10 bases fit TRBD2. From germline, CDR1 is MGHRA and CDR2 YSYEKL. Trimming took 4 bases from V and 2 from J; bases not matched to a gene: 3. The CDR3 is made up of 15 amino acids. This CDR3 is CASSRLAGVTDTQYF. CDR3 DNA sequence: TGCGCCAGCAGCCGGCTAGCGGGAGTCACAGATACGCAGTATTTT.

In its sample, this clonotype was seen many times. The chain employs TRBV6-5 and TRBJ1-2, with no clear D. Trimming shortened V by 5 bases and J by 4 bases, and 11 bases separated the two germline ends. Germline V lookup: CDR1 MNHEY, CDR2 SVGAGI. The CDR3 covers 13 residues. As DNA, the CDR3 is TGTGCCAGCAGTAATACAGTTTTCTATGGCTACACCTTC. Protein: CASSNTVFYGYTF.

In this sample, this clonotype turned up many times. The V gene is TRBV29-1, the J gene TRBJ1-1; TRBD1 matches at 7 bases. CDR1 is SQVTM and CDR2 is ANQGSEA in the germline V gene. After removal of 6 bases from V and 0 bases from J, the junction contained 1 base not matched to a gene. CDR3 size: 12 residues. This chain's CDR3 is CSVQGMNTEAFF. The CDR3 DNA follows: TGCAGCGTACAGGGGATGAACACTGAAGCTTTCTTT.

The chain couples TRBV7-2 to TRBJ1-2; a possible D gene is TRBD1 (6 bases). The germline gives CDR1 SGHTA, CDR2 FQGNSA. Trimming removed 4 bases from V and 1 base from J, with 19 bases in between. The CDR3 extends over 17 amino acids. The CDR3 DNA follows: TGTGCCAGCAGCTCGGACGACCCTGACAGGTTTAACTATGGCTACACCTTC. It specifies CASSSDDPDRFNYGYTF.